This TCR beta chain was documented in a study of T-cell memory formation after mild COVID-19. Study-level background: There were largely donor-specific TCR clusters.

Overall study findings and caveats: Most CD4+ clones that shrank were in CM and EM, while CD8+ ones turned up in EMRA.

TCRdb re-derived calls from the 5' RACE reads in MiXCR, one entry per CDR3 protein. The table lists just under 550,000 distinct CDR3 sequences, around 20% of them singletons. For this clonotype: As yet, its antigen is unknown.

The CDR3 spans 15 residues. V trimming: 3 bases; J trimming: 8 bases; junction bases outside the gene matches: 11. Germline CDR1 reads SGDLS; CDR2 reads YYNGEE. The V gene is TRBV9, the J gene TRBJ1-2; 9 bases agree with TRBD1. Sequencing input: PBMCs or a T cell subset sorted from them (not recorded which). The sequence derives from an adult woman who had mild COVID-19 (a few samples of this study predate the infection). Cell type and time point are not known. Written as DNA, the CDR3 is TGTGCCAGCAGCGCCCGACCGGGACAGGGTGGCGGCTACACCTTC. Its translation: CASSARPGQGGGYTF.